One sample yielded the 30 T cell receptor beta chains listed below, sequenced in a study of T cells in Graves' hyperthyroidism and ophthalmopathy. TCR beta CDR3 sequences were amplified from RNA transcripts. The HTBI primer set was used in a first-round RT-PCR of the TCR CDR3. TCRdb reanalysed the multiplex PCR reads using MiXCR and keeps one entry per CDR3 protein. This table holds about 720,000 distinct CDR3 sequences, around a sixth found once. Sequencing was performed on blood. The receptors originated from a woman in her fifties or sixties with Graves' hyperthyroidism that later progressed to Graves' ophthalmopathy.

This clonotype was found a few times. This chain joins TRBV10-3 and TRBJ2-5; 11 nucleotides align to TRBD1. Unmatched junction bases numbered 9, after V lost 5 bases and J lost 4 bases. The CDR3 contains 16 residues. Germline CDR1 ENHRY, CDR2 SYGVKD. CDR3 loop: CAISQIRDRGSETQYF. The CDR3 coding sequence is TGTGCCATCAGTCAGATCCGGGACAGGGGGTCAGAGACCCAGTACTTC.

The chain links TRBV29-1 to TRBJ1-5; the D gene is possibly TRBD1 (5 bases). Trimming took 1 base from V and 3 from J, leaving 13 bases between them. CDR3 size: 15 residues. Germline CDR1 SQVTM, CDR2 ANQGSEA. The CDR3 loop is CSVEVPGADNQPQHF. The CDR3 coding sequence is TGCAGCGTTGAAGTTCCCGGGGCCGACAATCAGCCCCAGCATTTT.

This clonotype was detected only a few times. The CDR3 coding sequence is TGTGCCACCAGTGATCCTAACCGGGACAGATACACAGATACGCAGTATTTT. This encodes CATSDPNRDRYTDTQYF. V gene TRBV24-1 combines with J gene TRBJ2-3; 7 bases are a match to TRBD1. This CDR3 spans 17 amino acids. Germline-derived CDR1 and CDR2 are KGHDR and SFDVKD. The ends lost 3 bases at V and 2 bases at J; junction bases unmatched: 10.

This chain connects TRBV5-1 to TRBJ2-2; D is ambiguous. CDR1 is SGHRS and CDR2 is YFSETQ in the germline V gene. The CDR3 is made up of 15 amino acids. The ends were cut back, 4 bases at V and 0 bases at J, with 10 bases in the middle. This CDR3 reads CASSTDIANTGELFF. The CDR3 bases are TGCGCCAGCAGCACCGACATTGCGAACACCGGGGAGCTGTTTTTT.

In this sample, this clonotype turned up a few times. V is TRBV27 and J is TRBJ2-1, with 12 bases identical to TRBD2. The V segment lost 2 bases and the J segment 7 bases; nucleotides outside the gene matches: 15. Per the germline V gene, CDR1 is MNHEY and CDR2 is SMNVEV (reference sequence). The CDR3 runs to 19 residues. Here the CDR3 DNA reads TGTGCCAGCAGTTTAGAGTCCCCCATGCTAGCGGGGGGGGGGAATGAGCAGTTCTTC. Its translation is CASSLESPMLAGGGNEQFF.

The V and J genes are TRBV6-1 and TRBJ2-5; D is perhaps TRBD1 or TRBD2 (5 bases each). Trimming cost V 8 bases and J 5 bases, with 15 bases left between them. Looked up from germline, CDR1 is MNHNS and CDR2 is SASEGT. The CDR3 contains 13 residues. CDR3 region: CASGTELWETQYF. CDR3 sequence (DNA): TGTGCCAGCGGGACGGAGCTCTGGGAGACCCAGTACTTC.

This clonotype appeared a few times. This sequence joins TRBV7-9 and TRBJ1-5; D not resolved. Germline V gene data show CDR1 as SEHNR and CDR2 as FQNEAQ (reference sequence). V shed 0 bases and J shed 5 bases, with 11 bases lying between them. The CDR3 totals 15 residues. CDR3 sequence reads: CASSLAQDGDQPQHF. In nucleotides, the CDR3 is TGTGCCAGCAGCTTAGCTCAGGACGGTGATCAGCCCCAGCATTTT.

This clonotype was observed many times. The gene calls are TRBV12-3 or TRBV12-4 and TRBJ1-5; 9 bases align to TRBD1. The length of the CDR3 is 15 residues. With 6 bases clipped from V and 2 bases from J, the junction kept 5 bases outside the gene matches. The CDR3 region has the DNA TGTGCCAGCAGACAGGGGGCCGGGGGCAATCAGCCCCAGCATTTT. The encoded protein is CASRQGAGGNQPQHF.

This clonotype has only a few counts. The V call is TRBV25-1, the J call TRBJ2-2; 8 bases are shared with TRBD1. Per the germline V gene, CDR1 is MGHDK and CDR2 is SYGVNS. V was clipped by 3 bases and J by 0 bases; unmatched bases: 3. The CDR3 runs 16 residues. In nucleotides, the CDR3 is TGTGCCAGCAGTGACCCGACAGGGGCGAACACCGGGGAGCTGTTTTTT. Residues: CASSDPTGANTGELFF.

The chain uses TRBV24-1 and TRBJ2-5; tentatively, D is TRBD2 (6 bases). Looked up from germline, CDR1 is KGHDR and CDR2 is SFDVKD. V lost 7 bases, J lost 1 base, and 12 bases lay in between. CDR3 size: 14 residues. For the CDR3, the DNA is TGTGCCACCAGCCACCGGGGACTCCAAGAGACCCAGTACTTC. It yields the protein CATSHRGLQETQYF.

This clonotype was detected only a few times. The chain carries TRBV7-8 and TRBJ2-7; 7 nucleotides agree with TRBD2. The CDR3 runs to 15 residues. The trim removed 2 bases at V and 2 bases at J, leaving 6 bases unmatched. Germline lookup yields CDR1 SGHVS and CDR2 FQNEAQ. This CDR3 is CASSLTEAGPYEQYF. The CDR3 region has the DNA TGTGCCAGCAGCTTAACCGAAGCGGGGCCCTACGAGCAGTACTTC. Variable domain in full (rest from reference TRBV7-8 and TRBJ2-7): GAGVSQSPRYKVAKRGQDVALRCDPISGHVSLFWYQQALGQGPEFLTYFQNEAQLDKSGLPSDRFFAERPEGSVSTLKIQRTQQEDSAVYLCASSLTEAGPYEQYFGPGTRLTVT.

This clonotype was seen a handful of times. The genes are TRBV5-6 and TRBJ2-1, with 8 bases identical to TRBD2. The V segment lost 5 bases and the J segment 4 bases; nucleotides outside the gene matches: 8. The CDR3 loop spans 15 amino acids. Germline CDR1 SGHDT, CDR2 YYEEEE. The CDR3 bases are TGTGCCAGCAGGGTGAGCGGGGGTTTATACAATGAGCAGTTCTTC. It translates to CASRVSGGLYNEQFF.

In its sample, this clonotype was seen a few times. The limits of the CDR3 on the DNA are not certain, so only TCRdb's listed CDR3 is given. The CDR3: CASSSSAGVWKTQYF. The chain carries TRBV27 and TRBJ2-5; TRBD1, as called in the table, went unchecked against the DNA. The CDR3 numbers 15 amino acids, ends counted. CDR1 and CDR2 from the germline V gene are MNHEY and SMNVEV (reference sequence).

This clonotype has more than one count but fewer than ten. The rearrangement joins TRBV12-3 or TRBV12-4 to TRBJ2-7; a possible D gene is TRBD1 (5 bases). Trimming cost V 6 bases and J 7 bases, with 16 bases left between them. The CDR3 is made up of 13 amino acids. CDR3 coding DNA: TGTGCCAGCAGGACGACAGCGAACCTGGAGCAGTACTTC. Protein sequence: CASRTTANLEQYF.

This clonotype was found many times. V and J are TRBV27 and TRBJ1-1; 7 bases are shared with TRBD1. The CDR3 has 13 residues. Germline V gene data show CDR1 as MNHEY and CDR2 as SMNVEV (reference sequence). V dropped 6 bases and J dropped 4; count of bases not matched to a gene: 5. The CDR3 loop is CASREDRATEAFF. DNA for the CDR3: TGTGCCAGCAGGGAAGACAGGGCCACTGAAGCTTTCTTT.

This clonotype was detected ten times or more. V usage is TRBV3-1 and J usage is TRBJ2-6, with 7 bases fitting TRBD1. This CDR3 spans 15 amino acids. With 4 bases clipped from V and 2 bases from J, the junction kept 2 bases outside the gene matches. The germline V gene encodes CDR1 LGHDT and CDR2 YNNKEL (reference sequence). The CDR3 protein is CASSPTGAGANVLTF. The CDR3 bases are TGTGCCAGCAGCCCAACAGGGGCTGGGGCCAACGTCCTGACTTTC. The variable domain in full, with the rest retrieved from reference TRBV3-1 and TRBJ2-6, is DTAVSQTPKYLVTQMGNDKSIKCEQNLGHDTMYWYKQDSKKFLKIMFSYNNKELIINETVPNRFSPKSPDKAHLNLHINSLELGDSAVYFCASSPTGAGANVLTFGAGSRLTVL.

The sample holds a few counts of this clonotype. The chain recombines TRBV10-3 with TRBJ1-1; 9 bases map to TRBD1. J lost 1 base, V lost 9 bases, and 3 bases had no gene match. CDR3 size: 13 residues. Germline values: CDR1 ENHRY, CDR2 SYGVKD. In nucleotides, the CDR3 is TGTGCCATTACGGGACAGGGGAACACTGAAGCTTTCTTT. Amino acids: CAITGQGNTEAFF.

Only a few counts were recorded for this clonotype. The rearrangement joins TRBV9 to TRBJ2-5; D is perhaps TRBD2 (6 bases). V was pared by 3 bases and J by 5 bases, with 14 bases between. CDR3 length: 14 amino acids. Germline CDR1 SGDLS, CDR2 YYNGEE. The CDR3 loop reads CASSASGTWETQYF. CDR3 coding DNA: TGTGCCAGCAGCGCGTCTGGGACTTGGGAGACCCAGTACTTC.

The chain uses TRBV5-6 and TRBJ2-3; TRBD1 aligns across 8 bases. This CDR3 spans 16 amino acids. V trimming: 4 bases; J trimming: 3 bases; junction bases outside the gene matches: 10. Germline CDR1 and CDR2: SGHDT and YYEEEE. The CDR3 spells CASSATGGIVTDTQYF. In nucleotides, the CDR3 is TGTGCCAGCAGCGCCACAGGGGGTATCGTGACAGATACGCAGTATTTT.

The chain couples TRBV29-1 to TRBJ2-7; D is unclear. Trimming pared 3 bases from V and 3 bases from J, leaving 15 bases between. Germline CDR1 and CDR2: SQVTM and ANQGSEA. CDR3 length equals 14 residues. CDR3 loop: CSVDSQEGLYEQYF. The CDR3 DNA reads as TGCAGCGTTGATTCGCAAGAAGGCCTCTACGAGCAGTACTTC.

The table lists this clonotype with many counts. The chain couples TRBV6-1 to TRBJ1-1, with a possible D match to TRBD1 (5 bases). This CDR3 has 14 amino acids. Germline-derived CDR1 and CDR2 are MNHNS and SASEGT. V was trimmed by 5 bases and J by 0 bases, leaving 10 bases between them. The CDR3: CASSINRMNTEAFF. In DNA form, the CDR3 reads TGTGCCAGCAGTATTAACAGGATGAACACTGAAGCTTTCTTT.

This clonotype showed up many times. The chain has TRBV30 and TRBJ2-3; no clear D. The germline CDR1 and CDR2 sequences are GTSNPN and SVGIG (reference sequence). V lost 0 bases and J 3 bases, leaving 7 bases between the germline ends. The CDR3 extends over 13 amino acids. The CDR3 spells CAWSVGGTDTQYF. For the CDR3, the DNA is TGTGCCTGGAGTGTAGGTGGGACAGATACGCAGTATTTT.

This clonotype was seen at least ten times. The chain is built from TRBV2 and TRBJ1-2; TRBD1 is a possible D gene (6 bases). The V end lost 2 bases, the J end lost 6 bases, and 16 bases lay between the germline ends. Germline CDR1 SNHLY, CDR2 FYNNEI. The CDR3 runs to 15 residues. The CDR3 sequence: CASSELRQGIHGYTF. DNA for the CDR3: TGTGCCAGCAGTGAATTGCGGCAGGGGATCCATGGCTACACCTTC.

This clonotype was counted many times. The chain joins TRBV18 to TRBJ1-1; possibly TRBD1 for D (6 bases). CDR3 length equals 15 residues. With 1 base removed from V and 4 bases from J, the gap between germline ends came to 13 bases. Germline assignment: CDR1 KGHSH and CDR2 LQKENI. The CDR3 protein is CASSPLGGRGTEAFF. In nucleotides, the CDR3 is TGTGCCAGCTCACCACTCGGGGGGCGGGGCACTGAAGCTTTCTTT.

The table lists this clonotype with many counts. V is TRBV20-1 and J is TRBJ2-3; 9 bases line up with TRBD1. V trimming: 5 bases; J trimming: 0 bases; junction bases outside the gene matches: 6. Germline CDR1 and CDR2: DFQATT and SNEGSKA (reference sequence). The CDR3 is 15 residues long. The CDR3 DNA follows: TGCAGTGCTTCTCCCGGGACAGGGAGCACAGATACGCAGTATTTT. Amino acids: CSASPGTGSTDTQYF.

The sample holds many counts of this clonotype. The chain uses TRBV2 and TRBJ2-7; 10 nucleotides match TRBD1. CDR3 size: 15 residues. V shed 6 bases and J 6 bases; nucleotides not matched to a gene: 11. Germline loops: CDR1 SNHLY, CDR2 FYNNEI. The CDR3 DNA reads TGTGCCAGCAGCGGGAGGACAGGGGGTTTCCCCGAGCAGTACTTC. This encodes CASSGRTGGFPEQYF.

This clonotype showed up just a few times. V usage is TRBV7-9 and J usage is TRBJ2-3; D is perhaps TRBD2 (5 bases). The CDR3 is 13 amino acids. Germline lookup yields CDR1 SEHNR and CDR2 FQNEAQ (reference sequence). Trimming stripped 8 bases from V and 2 bases from J, with 11 bases between. The CDR3 sequence: CASGSGNTDTQYF. CDR3 in DNA: TGTGCCAGCGGATCCGGGAACACAGATACGCAGTATTTT.

In DNA, the CDR3 is TGCAGTGCTAGAGAAAAGCACGAGCAGTACTTC. Protein product: CSAREKHEQYF. The gene calls are TRBV20-1 and TRBJ2-7; D not certain. The CDR3 totals 11 residues. Germline V gene lookup returns CDR1 DFQATT and CDR2 SNEGSKA (reference sequence). The germline V and J ends were trimmed by 0 bases and 5 bases, with 5 bases remaining between them.

This clonotype was found a few times. V and J are TRBV6-2 or TRBV6-3 and TRBJ2-2; D remains unclear. Per the germline V gene, CDR1 is MNHEY and CDR2 is SVGEGT. This CDR3 is built from 11 residues. Trimming took 4 bases from V and 9 from J, leaving 6 bases between them. The CDR3 DNA follows: TGTGCCAGCAGTTCCCCCCGGGAGCTGTTTTTT. Its protein is CASSSPRELFF.

This clonotype was recorded a few times. This CDR3 reads CASSGGYAGYSTDTQYF. CDR3 nucleotide sequence: TGTGCCTCAAGCGGGGGATATGCAGGGTACAGCACAGATACGCAGTATTTT. The chain recombines TRBV10-3 with TRBJ2-3, with 8 positions matching TRBD2. The CDR3 has 17 residues. Germline V lookup: CDR1 ENHRY, CDR2 SYGVKD. The V segment lost 11 bases and the J segment 0 bases; nucleotides outside the gene matches: 16.